This is a list of T cell receptor beta chains from one sample in a study of shared clonotypes between healthy human individuals. The assay was immunoSEQ multiplex PCR, and TCRdb's table has in-frame clones only and misses some. The sample has approximately 720,000 clones, roughly nine tenths seen once; the top ten hold about 24%. The sample comprised naive CD8+ T cells sorted from blood. These receptors all come from a man younger than 40 in good health. The CDR3 runs from the conserved cysteine through the conserved F or W. Each record gives: CDR3 length, clone size, V gene, J gene, D gene, CDR3 protein, CDR3 DNA. D genes are given only for firm matches. Part of the rows lack a size; the others show once, few, many or a class for expanded clones.

CDR3 length: 16; clone size: once; V gene: TRBV9; J gene: TRBJ2-3; D gene: .; CDR3 protein: CASSVESGTGTDTQYF; CDR3 DNA: TGTGCCAGCAGCGTAGAATCTGGGACTGGCACAGATACGCAGTATTTT
CDR3 length: 16; clone size: .; V gene: TRBV7-3; J gene: TRBJ2-1; D gene: .; CDR3 protein: CASSPKGGAPENEQFF; CDR3 DNA: TGTGCCAGCAGCCCGAAGGGGGGGGCGCCCGAGAATGAGCAGTTCTTC
CDR3 length: 15; clone size: .; V gene: TRBV14; J gene: TRBJ2-1; D gene: TRBD2; CDR3 protein: CASSTSGSSYNEQFF; CDR3 DNA: TGTGCCAGCAGCACGAGCGGGAGTTCCTACAATGAGCAGTTCTTC
CDR3 length: 15; clone size: .; V gene: TRBV7-8; J gene: TRBJ2-3; D gene: TRBD2; CDR3 protein: CASSSSGRDRNTQYF; CDR3 DNA: TGTGCCAGCAGCTCAAGCGGGAGGGACCGGAATACGCAGTATTTT
CDR3 length: 16; clone size: .; V gene: TRBV7-9; J gene: TRBJ2-1; D gene: TRBD2; CDR3 protein: CASSSSLAGGHNEQFF; CDR3 DNA: TGTGCCAGCAGCTCTTCTCTAGCGGGAGGTCACAATGAGCAGTTCTTC
CDR3 length: 14; clone size: .; V gene: TRBV25-1; J gene: TRBJ2-2; D gene: .; CDR3 protein: CASSRSGEYGELFF; CDR3 DNA: TGTGCCAGCAGTCGTTCAGGGGAGTACGGGGAGCTGTTTTTT
CDR3 length: 11; clone size: .; V gene: TRBV21-1; J gene: TRBJ2-1; D gene: .; CDR3 protein: CASSKKYEQFF; CDR3 DNA: TGTGCCAGCAGCAAAAAGTATGAGCAGTTCTTC
CDR3 length: 16; clone size: .; V gene: TRBV14; J gene: TRBJ2-1; D gene: .; CDR3 protein: CASSPQVHTFYNEQFF; CDR3 DNA: TGTGCCAGCAGCCCCCAGGTCCATACTTTCTACAATGAGCAGTTCTTC
CDR3 length: 17; clone size: .; V gene: TRBV9; J gene: TRBJ1-2; D gene: TRBD1; CDR3 protein: CASSPLPGQAGGYGYTF; CDR3 DNA: TGTGCCAGCAGCCCCCTACCTGGACAGGCGGGGGGGTATGGCTACACCTTC
CDR3 length: 14; clone size: .; V gene: TRBV9; J gene: TRBJ2-7; D gene: .; CDR3 protein: CASSVGGPGYEQYF; CDR3 DNA: TGTGCCAGCAGCGTAGGCGGACCAGGATACGAGCAGTACTTC